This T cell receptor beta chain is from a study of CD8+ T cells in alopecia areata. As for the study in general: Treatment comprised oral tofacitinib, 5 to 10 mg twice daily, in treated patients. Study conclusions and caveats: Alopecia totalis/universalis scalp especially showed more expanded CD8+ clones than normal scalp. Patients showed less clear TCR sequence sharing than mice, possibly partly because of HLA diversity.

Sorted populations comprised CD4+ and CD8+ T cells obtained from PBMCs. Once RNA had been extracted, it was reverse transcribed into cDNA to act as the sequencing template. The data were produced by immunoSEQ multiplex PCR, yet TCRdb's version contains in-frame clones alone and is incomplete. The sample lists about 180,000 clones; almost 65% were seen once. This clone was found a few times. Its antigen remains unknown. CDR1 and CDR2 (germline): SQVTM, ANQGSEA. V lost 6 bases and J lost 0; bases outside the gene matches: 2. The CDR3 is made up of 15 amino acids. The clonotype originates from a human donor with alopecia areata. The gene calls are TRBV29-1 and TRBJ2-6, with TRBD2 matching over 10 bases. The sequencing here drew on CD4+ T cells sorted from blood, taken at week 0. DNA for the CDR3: TGCAGCGTCGGACTAGCGGACTCTGGGGCCAACGTCCTGACTTTC. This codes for CSVGLADSGANVLTF.